These T cell receptor beta chains were read from a single sample in a study of cytomegalovirus exposure and HLA in healthy donors. Clones were read by immunoSEQ multiplex PCR, and TCRdb kept only the in-frame ones, dropping some. Of some 60,000 clones in the sample, 90% to 95% were seen once. Sequences were obtained from PBMCs. These receptor sequences come from a young man in good health and CMV-seropositive. CDR3s include the opening cysteine and the closing phenylalanine or tryptophan. Fields, in order: clone size, V gene, J gene, D gene, CDR3 protein, CDR3 DNA. D genes are given only for firm matches. Rows may omit the clone size; those that give it use once, few, many or a size class.

-	TRBV6-1	TRBJ1-2	-	CASLPDRNIYGYTF	TGTGCCAGTCTACCGGACAGAAATATCTATGGCTACACCTTC
once	TRBV2	TRBJ2-7	-	CASKDLGGRNEQYF	TGTGCCAGCAAAGATTTGGGGGGGCGAAACGAGCAGTACTTC
-	TRBV5-8	TRBJ2-5	TRBD1	CASSLGTGVFETQYF	TGTGCCAGCAGCTTGGGGACAGGGGTTTTCGAGACCCAGTACTTC
-	TRBV6-1	TRBJ1-2	-	CASRPREVGYGYTF	TGTGCCAGCAGACCCAGGGAAGTTGGCTATGGCTACACCTTC
once	TRBV11-2	TRBJ1-6	TRBD1	CASSPRDRGLNSPLHF	TGTGCCAGCAGCCCCCGGGACAGGGGTCTAAATTCACCCCTCCACTTT
-	TRBV18	TRBJ2-2	TRBD1	CASSLSRGQSGELFF	TGTGCCAGCTCTCTCAGCAGGGGGCAGTCCGGGGAGCTGTTTTTT
-	TRBV19	TRBJ2-2	TRBD2	CASSLGTSGRGTGELFF	TGTGCCAGTAGTTTGGGGACTAGCGGGAGGGGGACCGGGGAGCTGTTTTTT
-	TRBV14	TRBJ1-3	-	CASSDRPSGNTIYF	TGTGCCAGCAGCGACAGGCCCTCTGGAAACACCATATATTTT
once	TRBV7-9	TRBJ1-4	TRBD1	CASSPGKDRLNEKLFF	TGTGCCAGCAGCCCCGGAAAGGACAGGCTTAATGAAAAACTGTTTTTT
-	TRBV28	TRBJ2-3	TRBD2	CASRPDRGGTQYF	TGTGCCAGCAGACCCGACCGGGGGGGTACGCAGTATTTT
-	TRBV27	TRBJ2-7	-	CASSRQGIYEQYF	TGTGCCAGCAGTCGCCAGGGCATCTACGAGCAGTACTTC
-	TRBV28	TRBJ2-4	TRBD1	CASCLENRGNIQYF	TGTGCCAGCTGTCTTGAGAACAGGGGAAACATTCAGTACTTC
-	TRBV28	TRBJ2-1	TRBD2	CASSTSTSSGGNEQFF	TGTGCCAGCAGTACCTCGACTAGCAGTGGAGGGAATGAGCAGTTCTTC
-	TRBV27	TRBJ1-1	-	CASSPSTGPGRTEAFF	TGTGCCAGCAGTCCTTCAACAGGGCCGGGACGGACTGAAGCTTTCTTT
-	TRBV9	TRBJ1-1	TRBD1	CASSVAGGRTEAFF	TGTGCCAGCAGCGTAGCAGGGGGCCGCACTGAAGCTTTCTTT
-	TRBV4-3	TRBJ1-4	TRBD1	CASSQDSVGTGGSEKLFF	TGCGCCAGCAGCCAAGATTCGGTTGGGACAGGGGGGAGTGAAAAACTGTTTTTT
-	TRBV27	TRBJ2-1	TRBD2	CASRNGLAGVDEQFF	TGTGCCAGCAGGAACGGACTAGCGGGAGTCGATGAGCAGTTCTTC
-	TRBV28	TRBJ2-3	-	CASSFDRLDTDTQYF	TGTGCCAGCAGCTTCGACAGGCTAGACACAGATACGCAGTATTTT
-	TRBV4-3	TRBJ1-6	TRBD1	CASSQARQGGSPLHF	TGCGCCAGCAGCCAAGCGCGACAGGGGGGATCACCCCTCCACTTT
once	TRBV27	TRBJ2-5	-	CASTPIGPGETQYF	TGTGCCAGCACCCCTATTGGACCGGGGGAGACCCAGTACTTC
-	TRBV28	TRBJ2-7	TRBD2	CATSAGGPYEQYF	TGTGCCACTTCAGCGGGAGGGCCTTACGAGCAGTACTTC
-	TRBV4-1	TRBJ2-2	-	CASSPQGSGELFF	TGCGCCAGCAGCCCTCAGGGGTCCGGGGAGCTGTTTTTT
once	TRBV28	TRBJ1-2	-	CASSSGQRVYGYTF	TGTGCCAGCAGCTCCGGACAGAGGGTGTATGGCTACACCTTC
-	TRBV6-1	TRBJ2-3	-	CASSLSTDTQYF	TGTGCCAGCAGTCTCAGCACAGATACGCAGTATTTT
-	TRBV28	TRBJ2-7	TRBD1	CASFPRQGPYEQYF	TGTGCCAGTTTCCCGAGACAGGGGCCCTACGAGCAGTACTTC
-	TRBV10-2	TRBJ2-7	-	CASSEPHITYEQYF	TGCGCCAGCAGTGAGCCCCACATCACCTACGAGCAGTACTTC
once	TRBV30	TRBJ2-7	-	CAWSVRGSLDEQYF	TGTGCCTGGAGTGTAAGGGGTTCCCTTGACGAGCAGTACTTC
-	TRBV28	TRBJ1-1	-	CASSPSDGVLRGNTEAFF	TGTGCCAGCAGTCCGTCGGACGGAGTTTTAAGGGGGAACACTGAAGCTTTCTTT
-	TRBV4-1	TRBJ1-4	TRBD1	CASSRQGYNEKLFF	TGCGCCAGCAGCCGACAGGGATATAATGAAAAACTGTTTTTT
-	TRBV5-8	TRBJ2-7	TRBD2	CASSPYGGGAYEQYF	TGTGCCAGCAGCCCGTACGGCGGGGGGGCCTACGAGCAGTACTTC
-	TRBV27	TRBJ2-7	-	CASSPLRLGPSSYEQYF	TGTGCCAGCAGTCCGTTAAGGTTGGGGCCCTCATCTTACGAGCAGTACTTC
-	TRBV4-3	TRBJ2-7	-	CASSQDRGGSYEQYF	TGCGCCAGCAGCCAAGATAGGGGGGGATCCTACGAGCAGTACTTC
few	TRBV6-1	TRBJ1-1	TRBD1	CASSDGTGGPTEAFF	TGTGCCAGCAGTGACGGGACAGGGGGCCCGACTGAAGCTTTCTTT
-	TRBV27	TRBJ2-1	TRBD2	CASSYHSSGTIDNEQFF	TGTGCCAGCAGTTATCATTCTAGCGGGACTATCGACAATGAGCAGTTCTTC
-	TRBV9	TRBJ2-3	-	CASSARSQGGYPTDTQYF	TGTGCCAGCAGCGCGAGATCACAGGGTGGCTATCCCACAGATACGCAGTATTTT